Sequencing of this TCR beta chain was carried out in a study of shared clonotypes between healthy human individuals. General study findings and limits: For naive CD4 cells, roughly 4.6% of clonotypes were shared across a handful of donors.

Points on this clone: What it binds is not known. At one end the junction does not follow the germline gene, possibly because of a read error.

Sequencing was performed with immunoSEQ multiplex PCR; in TCRdb, only in-frame clones are kept and a portion is missing. The sample shows 2 million to 2.5 million clones, approximately 96% of them seen only once. The sequence was collected from a man aged 18 to 30 in good health. The sequencing sample was made of naive CD4+ T cells sorted from blood. This sample's subset: CD45RA+ positively selected.

CDR3 sequence (DNA): TGTGCCAGCAGCTTTTTTAACCGGGACAGGGTATGG. It is translated as CASSFFNRDRVW. This chain joins TRBV7-9 and TRBJ1-3; 9 positions agree with TRBD1. The CDR3 loop spans 12 amino acids. The germline V gene encodes CDR1 SEHNR and CDR2 FQNEAQ (reference sequence).